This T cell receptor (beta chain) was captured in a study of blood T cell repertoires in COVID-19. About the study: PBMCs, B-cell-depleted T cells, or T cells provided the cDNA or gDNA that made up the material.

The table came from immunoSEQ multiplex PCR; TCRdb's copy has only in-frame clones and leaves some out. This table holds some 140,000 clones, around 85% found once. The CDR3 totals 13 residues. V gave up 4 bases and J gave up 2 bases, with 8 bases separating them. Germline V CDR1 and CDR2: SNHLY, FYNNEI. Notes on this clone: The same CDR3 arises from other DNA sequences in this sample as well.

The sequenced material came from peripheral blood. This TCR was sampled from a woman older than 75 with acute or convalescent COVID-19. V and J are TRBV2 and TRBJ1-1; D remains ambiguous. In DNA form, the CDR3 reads TGTGCCAGCAGTGGACAAACTAACACTGAAGCTTTCTTT. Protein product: CASSGQTNTEAFF.